The 6 T cell receptor beta chains listed next were all sequenced from one sample in a study of shared clonotypes between healthy human individuals (dated by TCRdb to 2020 to 2022). Libraries came from the immunoSEQ multiplex PCR assay. TCRdb retrieved this table from immuneACCESS and kept in-frame rearrangements only. Not all clones are present; in checked studies, unresolved V genes account for under half, and no reason is known for the remainder. The sample profile shows 1.5 million to 1.9 million clones; 95% to 99% of them were found once. In total, the top ten clones hold about 0.45% of the sample. The sequenced material came from naive CD4+ T cells sorted from blood. The sample's cell subset or site label, in plain terms: CD45RA+ positively selected. Receptors were obtained from a young man in good health.

Of note for this clone: Other DNA sequences in this specimen translate into the identical CDR3. This chain uses TRBV9 with TRBJ2-5, with 7 bases matching TRBD2. This CDR3 region has 15 residues. CDR1 SGDLS and CDR2 YYNGEE come from the germline V gene. The J segment lost 5 bases and the V segment lost 0 bases, leaving 7 bases of the junction unmatched. CDR3 sequence: CASSVVAGGGETQYF. CDR3 bases: TGTGCCAGCAGCGTAGTAGCGGGCGGTGGGGAGACCCAGTACTTC.

The rearrangement uses TRBV5-8 and TRBJ2-7, with D maybe TRBD2 (5 bases). The V gene's germline CDR1 is SGHTS and CDR2 YDEGEE. The CDR3 sequence is 13 residues long. V was pared by 4 bases and J by 3 bases, with 11 bases between. The CDR3 DNA reads as TGTGCCAGCAGCACCCGCCGGGACTACGAGCAGTACTTC. Translating gives CASSTRRDYEQYF.

This chain uses TRBV28 with TRBJ1-4; D possibly corresponds to TRBD1 (5 bases). CDR1 is MDHEN and CDR2 is SYDVKM in the germline V gene. Trimming pared 2 bases from V and 7 bases from J, leaving 14 bases between. The CDR3 consists of 15 residues. The CDR3 here is CASSLTGRSSEKLFF. CDR3 sequence (DNA): TGTGCCAGCAGTTTAACGGGGCGAAGTTCTGAAAAACTGTTTTTT.

The V call is TRBV19, the J call TRBJ1-2, with 7 bases identical to TRBD1. The CDR3 covers 15 residues. V dropped 4 bases and J dropped 5; count of bases not matched to a gene: 10. The V gene's germline CDR1 is LNHDA and CDR2 SQIVND (reference sequence). The CDR3 spells CASSTSGGGWYGYTF. CDR3 coding DNA: TGTGCCAGTAGTACCTCAGGGGGAGGTTGGTATGGCTACACCTTC.

A word on this clone: Additional DNA sequences in this sample encode the identical CDR3. The CDR3 sequence is CASSPGRSTDTQYF. The CDR3 DNA reads as TGTGCCAGCAGCCCCGGCCGGAGCACAGATACGCAGTATTTT. This chain links TRBV7-3 with TRBJ2-3; D is undetermined. The CDR3 spans 14 residues. Deletions cut 5 bases from V and 0 bases from J, with 9 bases between. CDR1 is SGHTA and CDR2 is FQGTGA in the germline V gene.

This clone was counted once. This chain connects TRBV7-9 to TRBJ1-1; 10 positions agree with TRBD1. This CDR3 contains 16 residues. Germline CDR1 and CDR2: SEHNR and FQNEAQ (reference sequence). The ends lost 5 bases at V and 6 bases at J; junction bases unmatched: 12. This CDR3 is CASSPLPGQGEAEAFF. CDR3 DNA sequence: TGTGCCAGCAGCCCCCTCCCAGGACAGGGGGAGGCTGAAGCTTTCTTT.